Given below is one TCR beta chain in context. The clone's antigen remains unknown. The junction and the germline gene differ at one end; a read error may be behind it. This sample is part of a study of glioma-infiltrating T cells (dated by TCRdb to the mid-2010s). In the study overall: Sequencing of TCR alpha- and beta-chain repertoires was performed on glioma tissue, on non-neoplastic brain tissue, and on matched peripheral blood mononuclear cells. Three low-grade glioma patients, under ten primary glioblastoma patients, and three non-glioma patients who contributed non-neoplastic brain tissue made up the paired cohort. Each tissue-infiltrating repertoire was compared with the same patient's peripheral blood repertoire to measure divergence between tissue and blood T-cell populations. Study-level results and caveats: VJ-independent divergence between tissue and blood was lower than expected in non-neoplastic patients but higher than expected in all gliomas, particularly low-grade gliomas. Group comparisons were based on small numbers of patients: three non-neoplastic, three low-grade glioma and eight glioblastoma patients. Tissue and blood shared very few CDR3 sequences, a result attributed to high CDR3 diversity and limited sampling.

The iRepertoire nested amplicon-rescue multiplex PCR (arm-PCR) platform was used to amplify TCR alpha and beta CDR3 regions from RNA. One-step reverse transcription and amplification used about 95-400 ng of tissue mRNA or PBMC total RNA as input. Following bead purification, Illumina adapters were added by a secondary multiplex PCR, and libraries between 200 and 400 bp were gel-purified. Internal 6-nucleotide barcodes were carried by the libraries and were used for demultiplexing. The libraries were sequenced on an Illumina MiSeq using 2x220 or 2x250 nucleotide paired-end reads. Per the original workflow: Paired reads were merged using FLASH 1.2.11 and aligned with BWA-MEM to the GRCh37 human genome, and TRA and TRB reads were then extracted. V and J assignment used an IMGT-derived reference of cassette sequences and CDR3 motifs that included pseudogenes. Reads were translated in three frames, and productive CDR3s were defined as those with a C...FGXG motif and no stop codons. Unique combinations of V-J cassette pair and CDR3 amino acid sequence were defined as clonotypes. Reads were filtered by Hamming distance, thresholded by each sample's sequence error rate in mapped regions. TCRdb applied fastp at Q25 and MiXCR to the public reads, then kept only in-frame beta chains. When rows share a CDR3 protein, they turn into one entry using the most common DNA and genes. The V and J calls reflect TCRdb's pipeline rather than the authors' work. The sample records some 150,000 distinct CDR3 sequences, around 40% of which are singletons. Of the sample, about a fifth falls within the top ten clones.

Per the germline V gene, SGHTA is the CDR1 and FQGNSA is the CDR2. The CDR3, from cysteine to phenylalanine, totals 12 residues. Kept here is only the CDR3 DNA, which spans 36 bases and is read in frame from base 1. This clonotype was sampled from a human donor with low-grade glioma or glioblastoma, undergoing nonglioma brain surgery, or in good health (not recorded which). What was sequenced was glioma tissue, nonneoplastic brain tissue, or PBMCs (not recorded which). The chain is encoded by TRBV7-2 joined to TRBJ2-7; the D segment cannot be called with confidence. The CDR3 amino acid sequence is: CARSLTGDEQYF. In nucleotides, the sequence is TGTGCCCGCAGCTTAACCGGTGACGAGCAGTACTTC.